Described below is a single T cell receptor beta chain sequence and its context. Its specificity is not known. The data were obtained in a study of T cells in tumors after PD-1 blockade. Study background: Prior checkpoint blockade, systemic immunosuppressant use, or anti-cancer therapy within 4 weeks excluded patients. During anti-PD-1 treatment, some patients continued daily vismodegib 150 mg. Each patient got pembrolizumab 200 mg every 3 weeks or cemiplimab 350 mg every 2 weeks. Findings and limits, study-wide: Around 37% of tumor TCR clonotypes were also found in blood.

The assay was immunoSEQ multiplex PCR, and TCRdb's table has in-frame clones only and misses some. The sample records around 51,000 clones, around 85% being singletons. This sample comprised PBMCs, obtained before anti-PD-1 treatment. The TCR originated in a human donor with basal cell carcinoma.

In DNA, the CDR3 is TGTGCCACCAGTGATAGTGGACAAGGACTGGAGACCCAGTACTTC. This sequence encodes CATSDSGQGLETQYF. The V gene is TRBV24-1, the J gene TRBJ2-5; possibly TRBD1 or TRBD2 for D (5 bases each). Germline assignment: CDR1 KGHDR and CDR2 SFDVKD. V lost 3 bases to trimming and J lost 5 bases, with 15 bases between them. CDR3 size: 15 residues.